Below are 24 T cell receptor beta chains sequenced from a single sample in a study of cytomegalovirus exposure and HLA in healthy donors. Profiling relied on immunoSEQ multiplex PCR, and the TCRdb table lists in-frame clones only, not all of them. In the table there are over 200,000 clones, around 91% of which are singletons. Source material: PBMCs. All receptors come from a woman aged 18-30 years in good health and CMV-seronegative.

Written as DNA, the CDR3 is TGTGCCAGCAGCTCGGGACAGGGGGCCGATGAGCAGTTCTTC. This codes for CASSSGQGADEQFF. This chain joins TRBV7-3 and TRBJ2-1, with 12 bases fitting TRBD1. Germline V gene lookup returns CDR1 SGHTA and CDR2 FQGTGA. J gave up 8 bases and V 4 bases, and 3 bases lay outside the gene matches. The CDR3 runs 14 residues. Complete variable domain (other parts from reference TRBV7-3 and TRBJ2-1): GAGVSQTPSNKVTEKGKYVELRCDPISGHTALYWYRQSLGQGPEFLIYFQGTGAADDSGLPNDRFFAVRPEGSVSTLKIQRTERGDSAVYLCASSSGQGADEQFFGPGTRLTVL.

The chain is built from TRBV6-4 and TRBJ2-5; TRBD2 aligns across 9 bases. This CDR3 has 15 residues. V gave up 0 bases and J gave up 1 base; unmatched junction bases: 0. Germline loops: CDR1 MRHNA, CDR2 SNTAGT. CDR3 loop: CASSDSTSGQETQYF. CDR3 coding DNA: TGTGCCAGCAGTGACTCGACTAGCGGCCAAGAGACCCAGTACTTC.

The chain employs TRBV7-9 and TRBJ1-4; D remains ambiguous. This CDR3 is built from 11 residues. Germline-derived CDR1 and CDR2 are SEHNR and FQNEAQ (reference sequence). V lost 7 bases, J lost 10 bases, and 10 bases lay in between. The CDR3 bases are TGTGCCAGCAACGACTATAGAAAACTGTTTTTT. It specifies CASNDYRKLFF.

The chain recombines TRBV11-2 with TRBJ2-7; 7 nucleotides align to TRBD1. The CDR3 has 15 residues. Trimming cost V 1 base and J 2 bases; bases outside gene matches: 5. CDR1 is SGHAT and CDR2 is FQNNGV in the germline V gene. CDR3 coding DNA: TGTGCCAGCAGCTTAGGACAGGGAATTACCTACGAGCAGTACTTC. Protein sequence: CASSLGQGITYEQYF.

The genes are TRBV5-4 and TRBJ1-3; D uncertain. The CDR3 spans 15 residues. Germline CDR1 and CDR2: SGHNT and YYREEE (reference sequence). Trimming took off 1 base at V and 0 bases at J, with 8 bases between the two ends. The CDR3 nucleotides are TGTGCCAGCAGCTTGCGCCCGAGCTCTGGAAACACCATATATTTT. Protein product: CASSLRPSSGNTIYF.

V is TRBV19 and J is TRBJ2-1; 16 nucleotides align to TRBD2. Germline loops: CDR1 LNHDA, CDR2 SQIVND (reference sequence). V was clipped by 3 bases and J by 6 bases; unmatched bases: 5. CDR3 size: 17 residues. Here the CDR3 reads CASSMGLAGGLSNEQFF. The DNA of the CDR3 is TGTGCCAGTAGTATGGGACTAGCGGGGGGGCTTAGCAATGAGCAGTTCTTC.

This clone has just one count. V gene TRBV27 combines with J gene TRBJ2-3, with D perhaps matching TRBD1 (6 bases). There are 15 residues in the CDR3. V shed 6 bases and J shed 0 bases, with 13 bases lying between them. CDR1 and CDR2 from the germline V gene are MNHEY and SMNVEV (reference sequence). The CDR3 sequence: CASRLLGASTDTQYF. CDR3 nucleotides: TGTGCCAGCAGGCTGCTGGGGGCTAGCACAGATACGCAGTATTTT.

The CDR3 reads CASSFAGLNTEAFF. In DNA, the CDR3 is TGTGCCAGCAGCTTTGCGGGTTTGAACACTGAAGCTTTCTTT. The chain has TRBV7-2 and TRBJ1-1; D remains ambiguous. V lost 3 bases and J 0 bases, leaving 8 bases between the germline ends. Germline V CDR1 and CDR2: SGHTA, FQGNSA. The CDR3 spans 14 residues.

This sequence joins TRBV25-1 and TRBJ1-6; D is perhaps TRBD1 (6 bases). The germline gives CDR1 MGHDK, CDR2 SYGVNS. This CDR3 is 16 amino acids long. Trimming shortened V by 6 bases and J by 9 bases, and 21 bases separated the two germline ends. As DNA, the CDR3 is TGTGCCAGCAGCTCCGAAAGAGGGGGGGCAGGTTCACCCCTCCACTTT. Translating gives CASSSERGGAGSPLHF. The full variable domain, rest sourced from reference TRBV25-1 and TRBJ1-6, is EADIYQTPRYLVIGTGKKITLECSQTMGHDKMYWYQQDPGMELHLIHYSYGVNSTEKGDLSSESTVSRIRTEHFPLTLESARPSHTSQYLCASSSERGGAGSPLHFGNGTRLTVT.

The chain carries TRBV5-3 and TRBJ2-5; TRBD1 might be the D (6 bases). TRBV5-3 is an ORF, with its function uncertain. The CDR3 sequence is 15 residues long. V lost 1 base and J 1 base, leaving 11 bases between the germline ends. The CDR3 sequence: CARSLSSTGQETQYF. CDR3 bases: TGTGCCAGAAGCTTGTCTTCGACAGGCCAAGAGACCCAGTACTTC.

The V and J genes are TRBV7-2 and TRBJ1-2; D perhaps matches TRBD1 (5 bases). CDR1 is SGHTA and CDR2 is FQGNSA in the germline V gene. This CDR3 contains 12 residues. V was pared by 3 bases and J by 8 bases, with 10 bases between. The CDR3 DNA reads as TGTGCCAGCAGCTTGCCTGGGGCAGGCTACACCTTC. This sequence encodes CASSLPGAGYTF.

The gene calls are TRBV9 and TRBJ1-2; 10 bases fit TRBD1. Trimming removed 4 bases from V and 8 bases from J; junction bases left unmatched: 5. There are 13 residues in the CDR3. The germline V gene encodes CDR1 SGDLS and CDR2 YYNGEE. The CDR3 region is CASSTGQGGGYTF. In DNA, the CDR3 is TGTGCCAGCAGCACCGGACAGGGGGGAGGCTACACCTTC.

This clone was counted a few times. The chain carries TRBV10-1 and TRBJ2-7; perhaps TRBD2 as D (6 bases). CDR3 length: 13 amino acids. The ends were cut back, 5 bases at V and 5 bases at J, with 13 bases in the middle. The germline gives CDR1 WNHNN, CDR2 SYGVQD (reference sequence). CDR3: CASSPGLLDEQYF. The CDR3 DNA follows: TGCGCCAGCAGTCCGGGACTCTTGGACGAGCAGTACTTC.

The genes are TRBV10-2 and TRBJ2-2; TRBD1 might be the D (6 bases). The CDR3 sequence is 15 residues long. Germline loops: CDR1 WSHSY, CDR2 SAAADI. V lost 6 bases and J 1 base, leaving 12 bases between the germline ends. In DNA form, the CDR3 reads TGCGCCAGCAGAGCAGGGGAAATGAACACCGGGGAGCTGTTTTTT. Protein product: CASRAGEMNTGELFF.

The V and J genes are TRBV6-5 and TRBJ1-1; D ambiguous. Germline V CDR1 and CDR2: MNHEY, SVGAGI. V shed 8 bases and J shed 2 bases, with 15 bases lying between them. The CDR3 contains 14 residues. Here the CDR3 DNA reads TGTGCCAGCGGAGGAGGACGGATAAACACTGAAGCTTTCTTT. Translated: CASGGGRINTEAFF.

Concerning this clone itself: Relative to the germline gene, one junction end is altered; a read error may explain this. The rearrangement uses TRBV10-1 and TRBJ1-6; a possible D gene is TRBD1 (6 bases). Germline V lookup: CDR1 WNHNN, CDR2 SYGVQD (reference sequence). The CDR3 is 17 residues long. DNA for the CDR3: TGCTCCAGGGGAGGGGTAAAAGAGAGCTCCTATAATTCACCCCTCCACTTT. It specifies CSRGGVKESSYNSPLHF.

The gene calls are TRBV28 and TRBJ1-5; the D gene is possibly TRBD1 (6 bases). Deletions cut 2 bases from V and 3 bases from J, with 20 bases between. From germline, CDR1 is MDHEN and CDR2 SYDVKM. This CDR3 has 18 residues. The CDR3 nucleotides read TGTGCCAGCAGTTTAGCCCACAGGGTGGGATTTGTCAATCAGCCCCAGCATTTT. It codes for CASSLAHRVGFVNQPQHF.

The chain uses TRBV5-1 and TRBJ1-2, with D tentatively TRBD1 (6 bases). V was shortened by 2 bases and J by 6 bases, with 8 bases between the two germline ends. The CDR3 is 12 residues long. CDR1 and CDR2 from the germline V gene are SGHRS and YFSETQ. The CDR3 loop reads CASSLPGDGYTF. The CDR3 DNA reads TGCGCCAGCAGCTTACCAGGGGATGGCTACACCTTC. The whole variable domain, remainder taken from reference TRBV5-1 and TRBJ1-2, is KAGVTQTPRYLIKTRGQQVTLSCSPISGHRSVSWYQQTPGQGLQFLFEYFSETQRNKGNFPGRFSGRQFSNSRSEMNVSTLELGDSALYLCASSLPGDGYTFGSGTRLTVV.

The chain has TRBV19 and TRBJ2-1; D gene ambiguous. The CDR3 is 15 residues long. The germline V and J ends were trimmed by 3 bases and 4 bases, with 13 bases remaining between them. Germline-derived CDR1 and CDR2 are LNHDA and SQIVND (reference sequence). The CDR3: CASSIPNYAYNEQFF. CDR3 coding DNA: TGTGCCAGTAGTATCCCTAACTATGCATACAATGAGCAGTTCTTC. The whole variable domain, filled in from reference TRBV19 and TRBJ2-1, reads DGGITQSPKYLFRKEGQNVTLSCEQNLNHDAMYWYRQDPGQGLRLIYYSQIVNDFQKGDIAEGYSVSREKKESFPLTVTSAQKNPTAFYLCASSIPNYAYNEQFFGPGTRLTVL.

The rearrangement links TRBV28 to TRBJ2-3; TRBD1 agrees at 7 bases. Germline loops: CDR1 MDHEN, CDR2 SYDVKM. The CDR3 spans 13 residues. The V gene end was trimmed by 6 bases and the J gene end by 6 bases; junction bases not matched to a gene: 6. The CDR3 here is CASRRQGSDTQYF. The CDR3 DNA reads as TGTGCCAGCAGGAGACAGGGATCGGATACGCAGTATTTT.

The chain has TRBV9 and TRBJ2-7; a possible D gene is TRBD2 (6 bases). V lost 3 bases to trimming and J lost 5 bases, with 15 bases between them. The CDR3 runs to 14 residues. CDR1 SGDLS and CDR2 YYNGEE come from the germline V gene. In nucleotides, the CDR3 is TGTGCCAGCAGCGCCTTCGGGGGTGCCGACGAGCAGTACTTC. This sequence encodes CASSAFGGADEQYF.

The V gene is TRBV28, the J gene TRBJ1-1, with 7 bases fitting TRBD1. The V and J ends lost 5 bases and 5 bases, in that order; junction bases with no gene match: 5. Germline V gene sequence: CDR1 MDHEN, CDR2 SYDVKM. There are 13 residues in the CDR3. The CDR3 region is CASSTTGDTEAFF. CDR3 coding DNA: TGTGCCAGCAGTACTACAGGGGATACTGAAGCTTTCTTT.

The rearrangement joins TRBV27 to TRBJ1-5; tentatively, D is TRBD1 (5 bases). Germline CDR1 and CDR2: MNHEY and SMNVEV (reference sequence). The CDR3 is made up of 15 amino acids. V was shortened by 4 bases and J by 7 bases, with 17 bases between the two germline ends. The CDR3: CASSSAFRGEQPQHF. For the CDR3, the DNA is TGTGCCAGCAGTTCGGCATTTCGGGGGGAACAGCCCCAGCATTTT.

The CDR3 loop is CASSVAEGTEAFF. In nucleotides, the CDR3 is TGTGCCAGCAGCGTAGCCGAGGGCACTGAAGCTTTCTTT. The chain uses TRBV9 and TRBJ1-1, with D hard to call. Germline assignment: CDR1 SGDLS and CDR2 YYNGEE. Trimming took 0 bases from V and 4 from J, leaving 7 bases between them. The CDR3 spans 13 residues.